This T cell receptor beta chain appears in the sequencing data of a study of T cell responses to AZD1222 COVID-19 vaccine. Whole-study results and caveats: In the spike-specific TCR repertoire, nearly half reportedly target unmutated variant regions. Repertoires were obtained only post-peak T cell response.

The CDR3 runs 13 residues. Per the germline V gene, CDR1 is SGHNT and CDR2 is YENEEA. V was shortened by 0 bases and J by 6 bases, with 9 bases between the two germline ends. In the case of this clone: Its antigen is unidentified.

Profiled with immunoSEQ multiplex PCR; TCRdb holds only in-frame clones, not every one. The repertoire holds about 150,000 clones, with more than 85% as singletons. The chain uses TRBV11-3 and TRBJ2-7; D remains ambiguous. This TCR was sampled from an adult who received the AZD1222 COVID-19 vaccine. The sample was peripheral blood, taken 28 days after the second AZD1222 dose. As DNA, the CDR3 is TGTGCCAGCAGCTTAGATCCGTCCGGCGAGCAGTACTTC. Translating gives CASSLDPSGEQYF.